This is a list of T cell receptor beta chains from one sample in a study of tumor and adjacent non-tumor tissue in lung cancer. TCRdb redid the calling of the multiplex PCR reads with MiXCR, one entry per CDR3 protein. The sample holds 77,000 or so distinct CDR3 sequences, around 74% seen once. The material sequenced was lung tumor tissue. The receptors here all came from a woman aged 50 to 60 with non-small cell lung cancer. Both conserved end residues are part of each CDR3. Size is omitted from some rows. Given values are once, few, many or a class for expanded clones.

V | size | CDR3
TRBV4-1 | once | CTSSQEVGNTIYF
TRBV19 | - | CASRSGQLVQETQYF
TRBV4-1 | - | CTSSSRLAYEQYF
TRBV20-1 | - | CSARDMANTDTRYF
TRBV6-5 | - | CASRPWDTGKKLFF
TRBV6-5 | - | CASTYSLSRVAFF
TRBV12-3/TRBV12-4 | many | CASSLPQVNYGYTF
TRBV14 | - | CAISQIGVNYRYTF
TRBV5-4 | many | CASSFSGSNYNEQFF
TRBV25-1 | - | CASSEHGGAGELFF
TRBV10-3 | - | CAISPIAGANDERFF
TRBV6-1 | - | CVSSEIPWDSGRPNTDTQYF
TRBV11-2 | once | CASNLHRADTQYF
TRBV7-9 | - | CAGSFRDILFF
TRBV4-1 | - | CASSQKGTQGHSNQPQYF
TRBV12-3/TRBV12-4 | - | CGCRGQGGNQPQHF
TRBV7-8 | - | CVSSLPKRDEQYF
TRBV2 | many | CASSTGRAYEQYF
TRBV10-1 | many | CASSGFLTDTQYF
TRBV6-5 | - | CAMASGRGAETQYF
TRBV9 | - | CASSVTCYEQYF
TRBV29-1 | many | CSVLRTSGYNEQFF
TRBV20-1 | - | CSARVPSGRINVQYF
TRBV11-2 | - | CASNLELSGEQFF
TRBV12-3/TRBV12-4 | once | CVNSPASGRGWNEQFF
TRBV5-6 | - | CASSLDATHERYF
TRBV4-2 | - | CASSQGDRKYEQYF
TRBV6-1 | few | CASGEELAGSYEQYF
TRBV12-3/TRBV12-4 | - | CASSLALGTGGADTQYF
TRBV12-3/TRBV12-4 | - | CASSSRDLALWGADTQYF
TRBV7-8 | - | CASRPGLVGYRVDEQFF
TRBV11-2 | - | CASNLVPQRSTRELFF
TRBV10-1 | - | CDTSTGTWTSGEQYF
TRBV11-2 | - | CASSLDRGGTQYF
TRBV5-1 | many | CASSPLINGPGSYNEQFF
TRBV6-5 | - | CASSYSVKSGVYDYTF
TRBV20-1 | - | CSANPTSGRANAQFF
TRBV4-2 | once | CASRQDGLAGSDTQFF
TRBV11-2 | - | CASSLDRADMLYF
TRBV5-1 | - | CGSRMAPREETQYF
TRBV11-2 | - | CASSSGSNRPQHF
TRBV29-1 | - | CRVGETIGYTF
TRBV11-2 | - | CAGSLAGIDTQYF
TRBV5-1 | - | CASSSVPGQETHYF
TRBV6-1 | - | CASIGGAEGNKPQHF
TRBV6-1 | large | CASSPGTGYKAFF
TRBV4-1 | - | CSNQTSVTDTQYF
TRBV29-1 | - | CNVRIDAGYGYTF
TRBV5-6 | - | CSSSPNTDTQFF
TRBV5-1 | - | CASSLSQGDAEAFF
TRBV29-1 | - | CSVQGQGNTEAFF
TRBV28 | few | CVSIGSETTNEKLFF
TRBV4-2 | - | CASGQEGAGISYNEQFF